These T cell receptor beta chains were read from a single sample in a study of shared clonotypes between healthy human individuals. The method was immunoSEQ multiplex PCR; TCRdb's version includes in-frame clones alone and lacks a portion of them. The sample includes under 1,100,000 clones, 75% to 80% seen only once; the top ten take roughly 0.57%. The sequenced sample was memory CD4+ T cells from PBMCs. The receptors here all came from a man aged 18 to 30 in good health. Some clones in this sample may be carry-over from other donors' samples. CDR3s include the opening cysteine and the closing phenylalanine or tryptophan. The D gene is left open where the match is weak. Size tells how often a clone was seen (once, few, many) or the class of an expanded clone, and some rows leave it out.

CDR3 length	D gene	V gene	J gene	clone size	CDR3 protein	CDR3 DNA
16	TRBD1	TRBV15	TRBJ1-2	-	CATSRDVDRGIYGYTF	TGTGCCACCAGCAGAGATGTTGACAGGGGAATCTATGGCTACACCTTC
13	-	TRBV6-5	TRBJ1-5	-	CASRLDSNQPQHF	TGTGCCAGCAGATTGGATAGCAATCAGCCCCAGCATTTT
18	TRBD2	TRBV15	TRBJ2-5	-	CATSRTLLTSGSRETQYF	TGTGCCACCAGCAGAACCCTATTGACTAGCGGGAGTAGGGAGACCCAGTACTTC
16	-	TRBV10-3	TRBJ2-3	-	CAISESTPGRTDTQYF	TGTGCCATCAGTGAGTCGACACCGGGGCGCACAGATACGCAGTATTTT
12	-	TRBV29-1	TRBJ1-1	few	CSYHLRETEAFF	TGCAGCTACCATCTACGGGAAACTGAAGCTTTCTTT
15	-	TRBV7-8	TRBJ1-4	-	CASSLDRATNEKLFF	TGTGCCAGCAGCTTGGACAGAGCAACTAATGAAAAACTGTTTTTT
14	-	TRBV19	TRBJ2-2	-	CATRTAGYTGELFF	TGTGCCACCAGGACAGCGGGATACACCGGGGAGCTGTTTTTT
16	TRBD2	TRBV28	TRBJ2-5	once	CASSDNSGRAGETQYF	TGTGCCAGCTCCGATAATAGCGGGAGGGCCGGAGAGACCCAGTACTTC
15	TRBD1	TRBV6-5	TRBJ1-1	-	CASRRDRDFGTEAFF	TGTGCCAGCAGACGGGACAGGGATTTCGGCACTGAAGCTTTCTTT
15	-	TRBV9	TRBJ1-2	-	CASSVGETTTNGYTF	TGTGCCAGCAGCGTAGGTGAGACGACGACGAATGGCTACACCTTC
15	TRBD1	TRBV9	TRBJ2-1	-	CASSVGQGYYNEQFF	TGTGCCAGCAGCGTAGGACAGGGATACTACAATGAGCAGTTCTTC
15	-	TRBV10-3	TRBJ2-3	-	CAISESSGGPDTQYF	TGTGCCATCAGTGAGTCCAGTGGCGGGCCAGATACGCAGTATTTT
15	-	TRBV7-2	TRBJ2-2	-	CASSLFTTNTGELFF	TGTGCCAGCAGCTTATTTACTACGAACACCGGGGAGCTGTTTTTT
15	TRBD1	TRBV6-6	TRBJ1-5	once	CASSYGTGDVQPQHF	TGTGCCAGCAGTTACGGGACAGGGGACGTTCAGCCCCAGCATTTT
11	-	TRBV6-6	TRBJ2-1	few	CASSLQGVGFF	TGTGCCAGCAGCCTACAGGGAGTTGGGTTCTTC
15	-	TRBV19	TRBJ2-4	-	CASSIRTGAKNIQYF	TGTGCCAGTAGTATACGAACAGGGGCCAAAAACATTCAGTACTTC
15	-	TRBV11-2	TRBJ2-5	-	CASSLDGAGQETQYF	TGTGCCAGCAGCTTAGATGGGGCAGGTCAAGAGACCCAGTACTTC
15	-	TRBV5-4	TRBJ2-3	-	CASREGGFSTDTQYF	TGTGCCAGCAGGGAAGGGGGGTTTAGCACAGATACGCAGTATTTT
15	-	TRBV19	TRBJ1-5	-	CASSIKGPGDQPQHF	TGTGCCAGTAGTATAAAAGGACCTGGGGATCAGCCCCAGCATTTT
13	-	TRBV18	TRBJ2-2	-	CASSRQGTGELFF	TGTGCCAGCTCACGGCAGGGGACCGGGGAGCTGTTTTTT
14	TRBD2	TRBV27	TRBJ2-7	-	CASRLAGGTYEQYF	TGTGCCAGCAGGTTAGCGGGAGGGACCTACGAGCAGTACTTC
18	-	TRBV5-1	TRBJ2-2	-	CASSLASVRLGSAGELFF	TGCGCCAGCAGCTTGGCCTCCGTGCGCCTTGGGAGCGCCGGGGAGCTGTTTTTT
17	TRBD2	TRBV5-6	TRBJ2-2	-	CASSLGPGLANTGELFF	TGTGCCAGCAGCCTAGGTCCGGGACTAGCGAACACCGGGGAGCTGTTTTTT
15	TRBD1	TRBV5-4	TRBJ1-1	-	CASSPRQGAGTEAFF	TGTGCCAGCAGCCCAAGACAGGGGGCAGGGACTGAAGCTTTCTTT
15	-	TRBV6-1	TRBJ2-7	-	CASNEGTASSYEQYF	TGTGCCAGCAATGAAGGGACGGCGAGCTCCTACGAGCAGTACTTC
15	-	TRBV4-2	TRBJ2-7	-	CASSYSRGHSYEQYF	TGTGCCAGCAGCTACTCGCGCGGACACAGCTACGAGCAGTACTTC
16	TRBD2	TRBV9	TRBJ2-3	-	CASSVTWGGRADTQYF	TGTGCCAGCAGCGTTACGTGGGGCGGGAGGGCGGATACGCAGTATTTT
15	TRBD1	TRBV28	TRBJ2-7	-	CASLNKNRGAYEQYF	TGTGCCAGCCTAAACAAAAACAGGGGAGCCTACGAGCAGTACTTC
18	TRBD1	TRBV23-1	TRBJ2-7	-	CASSHPGRRDRKTYEQYF	TGCGCCAGCAGTCACCCCGGAAGGAGGGACAGGAAAACCTACGAGCAGTACTTC
16	TRBD2	TRBV5-1	TRBJ2-3	-	CASSLAISGITDTQYF	TGCGCCAGCAGCTTGGCCATTAGCGGGATAACAGATACGCAGTATTTT
14	-	TRBV28	TRBJ1-2	once	CASSSQKYPPGYTF	TGTGCCAGCAGTTCTCAAAAGTACCCCCCTGGCTACACCTTC